A selection of T cell receptor beta chains follows, all from one sample in a study of blood T cell repertoires in COVID-19. Clones were read by immunoSEQ multiplex PCR, and TCRdb kept only the in-frame ones, dropping some. The sample has about half a million clones, more than 85% seen once. The sequencing sample was made of PBMCs or T cells enriched from blood (not recorded which). Source of these receptors: a woman aged 55-70 years who had recovered from COVID-19. The CDR3 runs from the conserved cysteine through the conserved F or W. A D gene is named only where the DNA matches it firmly. Clone size appears in some rows only: once, few, many, or a class for an expanded clone.

>TRBV7-8|-|TRBJ1-4|-
TGTGCCAGCAGCTTAGACAGGGCAGAAAAACTGTTTTTT
CASSLDRAEKLFF
>TRBV5-4|-|TRBJ2-2|-
TGTGCCAGCAGCTTAACCCTCGGGGGAAAGAACACCGGGGAGCTGTTTTTT
CASSLTLGGKNTGELFF
>TRBV7-9|-|TRBJ2-2|TRBD1
TGTGCCAGCAGCCTAAAGAGGACAGGGCCCGGGGAGCTGTTTTTT
CASSLKRTGPGELFF
>TRBV2|-|TRBJ2-1|TRBD2
TGTGCCAGCCTTAGCGGGGGGGGCAATGAGCAGTTCTTC
CASLSGGGNEQFF
>TRBV5-6|-|TRBJ1-4|-
TGTGCCAGCAGCTTGGGAGGCCTGGCAACTAATGAAAAACTGTTTTTT
CASSLGGLATNEKLFF
>TRBV4-1|-|TRBJ2-2|TRBD1
TGCGCCAGCAGCCAAGTCAATCTACAGGGGCTGAACACCGGGGAGCTGTTTTTT
CASSQVNLQGLNTGELFF
>TRBV10-3|-|TRBJ1-2|TRBD1
TGTGCCATCAGTCCCTTTCAGGGACAGGTGAACTATGGCTACACCTTC
CAISPFQGQVNYGYTF
>TRBV27|-|TRBJ1-2|TRBD1
TGTGCCAGCAGAAACCCGGGACAGGGTAACTATGGCTACACCTTC
CASRNPGQGNYGYTF
>TRBV30|-|TRBJ1-2|-
TGTGCCTGGACCCTACCCCCCATCGGCTACACCTTC
CAWTLPPIGYTF
>TRBV24-1|-|TRBJ1-3|-
TGTGCCACCAGTGATGCACAGGGATCTGGAAACACCATATATTTT
CATSDAQGSGNTIYF
>TRBV7-2|once|TRBJ1-2|TRBD1
TGTGCCAGCAGCTCCGGGACAGGGGGAGGCGGCTACACCTTC
CASSSGTGGGGYTF
>TRBV3-1/TRBV3-2|-|TRBJ1-6|-
TGTGCCAGCAGCCAAGATCAGGGTCCCTCTTCACCCCTCCACTTT
CASSQDQGPSSPLHF
>TRBV5-1|-|TRBJ2-7|-
TGCGCCAGCAGCTTGGAAGTCGCGGGCTCGGGCGAGCAGTACTTC
CASSLEVAGSGEQYF
>TRBV5-4|-|TRBJ1-4|-
TGTGCCAGCAGCCCGGGAATCCCTACAACTAATGAAAAACTGTTTTTT
CASSPGIPTTNEKLFF
>TRBV24-1|-|TRBJ2-1|TRBD1
TGTGCCACCAGTGATCGGACAGGGCCAACCTACAATGAGCAGTTCTTC
CATSDRTGPTYNEQFF
>TRBV18|-|TRBJ2-3|TRBD2
TGTGCCAGCTCACAGCCGGGACTAGGCACAGATACGCAGTATTTT
CASSQPGLGTDTQYF
>TRBV18|few|TRBJ1-1|-
TGTGCCAGCTCACCCTACGGACACCAGAACACTGAAGCTTTCTTT
CASSPYGHQNTEAFF
>TRBV28|-|TRBJ1-2|-
TGTGCCAGCAGTTTAGACTTAGGGCAGACGGGATTACTAAATGGCTACACCTTC
CASSLDLGQTGLLNGYTF
>TRBV4-1|few|TRBJ1-6|TRBD1
TGCGCCAGCAGCCAAGTTTCCCGGACAGGGAGCTCCTATAATTCACCCCTCCACTTT
CASSQVSRTGSSYNSPLHF
>TRBV5-8|-|TRBJ2-1|TRBD2
TGTGCCAGCAGCTTGCTGCTAGCGGGGGGCCGAAAGGGCCACAATGAGCAGTTCTTC
CASSLLLAGGRKGHNEQFF
>TRBV24-1|-|TRBJ2-5|-
TGTGCCACCAGTGATTTTGGGGGGGCCAACCAAGAGACCCAGTACTTC
CATSDFGGANQETQYF
>TRBV5-6|-|TRBJ2-7|-
TGTGCCAGCAGCTTGCGGACACCAGGCTACGAGCAGTACTTC
CASSLRTPGYEQYF
>TRBV2|once|TRBJ2-3|TRBD2
TGTGCCAGCTCAGCGGGGGTCGCAGATACGCAGTATTTT
CASSAGVADTQYF
>TRBV2|-|TRBJ2-2|-
TGTGCCAAAAGCGGGACATCGAACACCGGGGAGCTGTTTTTT
CAKSGTSNTGELFF
>TRBV11-2|-|TRBJ2-1|TRBD1
TGTGCCAGCAGCAACGACAGGGGCTCCTACAATGAGCAGTTCTTC
CASSNDRGSYNEQFF
>TRBV7-2|-|TRBJ1-2|TRBD1
TGTGCCAGCAGCGCACCCACAGGGGGTCTTCGGTATGGCTACACCTTC
CASSAPTGGLRYGYTF
>TRBV7-2|once|TRBJ1-4|-
TGTGCCAGCAGCTTACAGGGTGGGGATGAAAAACTGTTTTTT
CASSLQGGDEKLFF
>TRBV11-3|-|TRBJ2-2|-
TGTGCCAGCAGCTTAGATGTGTTCAGGGCGAACACCGGGGAGCTGTTTTTT
CASSLDVFRANTGELFF
>TRBV24-1|few|TRBJ1-2|-
TGTGCCACCAGTGATTTTCAGGGTCGTGGCTACACCTTC
CATSDFQGRGYTF
>TRBV2|-|TRBJ1-1|TRBD1
TGTGCCAGCAGGAGACAGGGAGGCGTATGGAACACTGAAGCTTTCTTT
CASRRQGGVWNTEAFF
>TRBV12-5|-|TRBJ1-1|-
TGTGCTAGTGGTCAACAGGGTTTCATGAACACTGAAGCTTTCTTT
CASGQQGFMNTEAFF
>TRBV19|-|TRBJ2-1|TRBD1
TGTGCCAGTAGTATCTGGGGACAGGGTAACAATGAGCAGTTCTTC
CASSIWGQGNNEQFF
>TRBV18|-|TRBJ1-4|TRBD1
TGTGCCAGCTCACCGGAGGACAGGGACAATGAAAAACTGTTTTTT
CASSPEDRDNEKLFF
>TRBV5-1|-|TRBJ1-3|-
TGCGCCAGCAGCTTCGGGAACACCATATATTTT
CASSFGNTIYF
>TRBV12-3/TRBV12-4|-|TRBJ1-4|-
TGTGCCAGCCGGAGACAGGCAAATGAAAAACTGTTTTTT
CASRRQANEKLFF
>TRBV5-1|-|TRBJ2-1|-
TGCGCCAGCAGCTTGGGCACCTTCGGTAGGGGTTCCTACAATGAGCAGTTCTTC
CASSLGTFGRGSYNEQFF
>TRBV4-2|-|TRBJ2-1|TRBD2
TGTGCCAGCAGCCAAGCGTTGGGGACTAGCCTAGTAGATGAGCAGTTCTTC
CASSQALGTSLVDEQFF
>TRBV3-1/TRBV3-2|-|TRBJ2-7|-
TGTGCCAGCAGCCTTACGAGTTACGAGCAGTACTTC
CASSLTSYEQYF
>TRBV4-2|-|TRBJ1-1|TRBD1
TGTGCCAGCAGCCAAGATCAGGCCAGGGGGGACACTGAAGCTTTCTTT
CASSQDQARGDTEAFF
>TRBV12-5|-|TRBJ2-2|TRBD2
TGTGCTAGTGGTTTGGTAGAATCATGGCGGGGGGCCCCGAACACCGGGGAGCTGTTTTTT
CASGLVESWRGAPNTGELFF
>TRBV24-1|-|TRBJ2-2|-
TGTGCCACCAGTGACTCGGGACAGCTAAGCGGGGGCTTTGGCGGGGAGCTGTTTTTT
CATSDSGQLSGGFGGELFF
>TRBV12-5|-|TRBJ1-2|-
TGTGCTAGTGGTCGCGGGGGAGACTATGGCTACACCTTC
CASGRGGDYGYTF
>TRBV18|-|TRBJ2-1|TRBD1
TGTGCCAGCTCACCCTACGGACAGGGGATCTACAATGAGCAGTTCTTC
CASSPYGQGIYNEQFF
>TRBV6-5|-|TRBJ1-1|-
TGTGCCAGCATTCGGGCGGACTTTCCGAACACTGAAGCTTTCTTT
CASIRADFPNTEAFF
>TRBV27|-|TRBJ1-6|-
TGTGCCAGCAACATACGGGCAGGGAATTCACCCCTCCACTTT
CASNIRAGNSPLHF
>TRBV7-2|-|TRBJ2-5|TRBD2
TGTGCCAGCAGCTTAGTTACACCGGGACTAGCGGGGGGAAAGACCCAGTACTTC
CASSLVTPGLAGGKTQYF
>TRBV27|-|TRBJ1-3|-
TGTGCCAGCAGTCCCGCGGGGGGGGCTGGAAACACCATATATTTT
CASSPAGGAGNTIYF
>TRBV19|few|TRBJ2-7|-
TGTGCCAGTAGTATAGTTGGCAGGTCGTCGGAGCAGTACTTC
CASSIVGRSSEQYF
>TRBV2|-|TRBJ1-6|-
TGTGCCAGCAGATTCAGGGATTCACCCCTCCACTTT
CASRFRDSPLHF
>TRBV6-6|-|TRBJ1-1|-
TGTGCCAGCAGTTACCAGGGGAACACTGAAGCTTTCTTT
CASSYQGNTEAFF
>TRBV15|-|TRBJ1-4|TRBD1
TGTGCCACCAGCACCCCCACGGACAGGGAGATTAATGAAAAACTGTTTTTT
CATSTPTDREINEKLFF